The entry that follows covers one TCR beta chain sequence. Its antigen is unidentified. The CDR3 length is 14 residues. In germline, CDR1 is SGHRS, CDR2 YFSETQ. With 4 bases clipped from V and 8 bases from J, the junction kept 10 bases outside the gene matches. This record comes from a study of CD4+ T cells in melanoma. Study observations and caveats: A reported correlation linked neoantigen-specific CD4+ T cells to CD8+, macrophage and B cell function. Diverse differentiation states were reported for melanoma neoantigen-specific CD4+ T cells.

Profiling relied on immunoSEQ multiplex PCR, and the TCRdb table lists in-frame clones only, not all of them. The data show roughly 6,600 clones, with 69% seen just once and roughly 31% held by the top ten. This chain links TRBV5-1 with TRBJ1-2; 8 positions agree with TRBD1. What was sequenced was cells from a culture (not recorded whether cultured in vitro). This clonotype was sampled from a human donor with melanoma. The CDR3 loop is CASSAQGASGGYTF. DNA of the CDR3: TGCGCCAGCAGCGCCCAGGGGGCTAGTGGGGGCTACACCTTC.